This TCR beta chain appears in the sequencing data of a study of OX40 agonist ivuxolimab in advanced cancers. CDR3 length: 14 residues. Germline V gives CDR1 MNHNY, CDR2 SVGAGI (reference sequence). The V gene lost 0 bases and the J gene lost 4 bases, with 9 bases spanning the gap. The assay was immunoSEQ multiplex PCR, and TCRdb's table has in-frame clones only and misses some. This table holds tens of thousands of clones, around 87% found once. The receptor's source is an adult with an advanced solid tumor such as melanoma, head and neck, liver or kidney cancer. This material consisted of CD4+ or CD8+ T cells sorted from blood, taken in a trial of the OX40 agonist ivuxolimab. The chain carries TRBV6-6 and TRBJ1-1; possible D gene TRBD1, 5 bases. CDR3 DNA: TGTGCCAGCAGTTACTCCGGGGGAAGCACTGAAGCTTTCTTT. Protein sequence: CASSYSGGSTEAFF.